These 16 T cell receptor beta chains originate from one sample sequenced in a study of control samples from healthy donors and cancer patients. Clones were sequenced by immunoSEQ multiplex PCR, and TCRdb holds only the in-frame ones, with some missing. The data contain about 83,000 clones, 91% of them singletons. Specimen: blood. The source of these receptors is a man younger than 40 in good health.

The rearrangement links TRBV6-6 to TRBJ1-5; the match to TRBD1 covers 9 bases. Germline CDR1 and CDR2: MNHNY and SVGAGI (reference sequence). V lost 8 bases, J lost 4 bases, and 9 bases stayed unmatched. This CDR3 comprises 15 residues. Written as DNA, the CDR3 is TGTGCCAGCGGGAGCACAGGGGGCTGGAATCAGCCCCAGCATTTT. Translating it yields CASGSTGGWNQPQHF.

The rearrangement links TRBV5-8 to TRBJ2-7; D ambiguous. Germline lookup yields CDR1 SGHTS and CDR2 YDEGEE. This CDR3 region has 15 residues. Trimming left V 6 bases short and J 1 base short, with 17 bases between. CDR3 coding DNA: TGTGCCAGCACCTCACGGCAGCTTAATTCCTACGAGCAGTACTTC. The encoded protein is CASTSRQLNSYEQYF.

Points on this clone: The sample has other DNA sequences that encode this CDR3 too. V usage is TRBV3-1 (or the pseudogene TRBV3-2) and J usage is TRBJ2-7; D is ambiguous. CDR3 length: 11 residues. Trimming took 4 bases from V and 5 from J, leaving 6 bases between them. In germline, CDR1 is LGHDT, CDR2 YNNKEL (reference sequence). The CDR3 loop is CASSRSDEQYF. The CDR3 DNA follows: TGTGCCAGCAGCCGCTCGGACGAGCAGTACTTC.

This clone has only a few counts. The rearrangement links TRBV4-1 to TRBJ1-2, with TRBD1 matching 9 bases. In germline, CDR1 is MGHRA, CDR2 YSYEKL. The V and J ends lost 4 bases and 0 bases, in that order; junction bases with no gene match: 21. This CDR3 has 21 amino acids. The CDR3, as DNA: TGCGCCAGCAGCCGCGTAATCCTCGGGGGGGGACAGGGAAAAACTAACTATGGCTACACCTTC. It translates to CASSRVILGGGQGKTNYGYTF.

The chain links TRBV5-6 to TRBJ2-3, with TRBD2 identical over 10 bases. From germline, CDR1 is SGHDT and CDR2 YYEEEE. The CDR3 length is 18 residues. After removal of 0 bases from V and 5 bases from J, the junction contained 12 bases not matched to a gene. In DNA, the CDR3 is TGTGCCAGCAGCTTGGCCGGGGCTTTAGCGGGGGGAGAAGATACGCAGTATTTT. Protein product: CASSLAGALAGGEDTQYF. Looking up the rest from reference TRBV5-6 and TRBJ2-3 gives the full variable domain: DAGVTQSPTHLIKTRGQQVTLRCSPKSGHDTVSWYQQALGQGPQFIFQYYEEEERQRGNFPDRFSGHQFPNYSSELNVNALLLGDSALYLCASSLAGALAGGEDTQYFGPGTRLTVL.

This clone was counted once. The genes are TRBV30 and TRBJ2-3, with 14 bases aligning to TRBD2. Trimming at V came to 0 bases and at J to 2 bases, leaving 10 bases not matched to a gene. CDR1 is GTSNPN and CDR2 is SVGIG in the germline V gene (reference sequence). CDR3 length: 19 residues. Written as DNA, the CDR3 is TGTGCCTGGAGTGTACTAACGGGACTAGCGGGAGCTGCCACAGATACGCAGTATTTT. Its translation is CAWSVLTGLAGAATDTQYF.

The chain carries TRBV9 and TRBJ1-3, with D unresolved. In germline, CDR1 is SGDLS, CDR2 YYNGEE. Trimming removed 0 bases from V and 0 bases from J, with 4 bases in between. The CDR3 totals 14 residues. CDR3 sequence: CASSVDSSGNTIYF. CDR3 nucleotide sequence: TGTGCCAGCAGCGTAGACAGCTCTGGAAACACCATATATTTT.

This sequence joins TRBV5-6 and TRBJ2-2, with 8 bases that match TRBD2. Germline CDR1 SGHDT, CDR2 YYEEEE. CDR3 size: 14 residues. Unmatched junction bases numbered 7, after V lost 6 bases and J lost 6 bases. In DNA form, the CDR3 reads TGTGCCAGCATCCACGGGGGGGCCCCCGGGGAGCTGTTTTTT. This sequence encodes CASIHGGAPGELFF.

This chain joins TRBV6-5 and TRBJ1-5, with 9 bases aligning to TRBD1. The V and J ends lost 6 bases and 3 bases, in that order; junction bases with no gene match: 6. CDR1 and CDR2 (germline): MNHEY, SVGAGI. The CDR3 consists of 15 residues. The CDR3 sequence: CASRTGQGLNQPQHF. CDR3 nucleotide sequence: TGTGCCAGCAGGACGGGACAGGGCCTCAATCAGCCCCAGCATTTT.

The chain has TRBV9 and TRBJ1-2; D remains unclear. Per germline, CDR1 SGDLS and CDR2 YYNGEE. The CDR3 has 11 residues. V dropped 3 bases and J dropped 5 bases, with 5 bases sitting between them. The DNA of the CDR3 is TGTGCCAGCAGCGCCACTTATGGCTACACCTTC. Translation: CASSATYGYTF.

This chain joins TRBV27 and TRBJ1-5, with D perhaps TRBD1 (5 bases). CDR3 length equals 15 residues. Germline CDR1 and CDR2: MNHEY and SMNVEV (reference sequence). Trimming pared 0 bases from V and 9 bases from J, leaving 15 bases between. Here the CDR3 reads CASSLSGQGMGPQHF. As DNA, the CDR3 is TGTGCCAGCAGTTTATCGGGTCAGGGCATGGGGCCCCAGCATTTT.

The chain is built from TRBV21-1 and TRBJ1-1. TRBV21-1 is a recognized pseudogene. The CDR3 is 14 residues long. The CDR3 spells CASSTKGLGTEAFF. For the CDR3, the DNA is TGTGCCAGCAGCACCAAGGGTCTAGGCACTGAAGCTTTCTTT.

The V call is TRBV7-6, the J call TRBJ2-3; no definite D call. The germline V and J ends were trimmed by 1 base and 2 bases, with 13 bases remaining between them. The CDR3 sequence is 16 residues long. CDR1 SGHVS and CDR2 FNYEAQ come from the germline V gene. The CDR3 bases are TGTGCCAGCAGCTTAGAGGTCGGACGAGACACAGATACGCAGTATTTT. Translated, it gives CASSLEVGRDTDTQYF. The whole variable domain, remainder taken from reference TRBV7-6 and TRBJ2-3, is GAGVSQSPRYKVTKRGQDVALRCDPISGHVSLYWYRQALGQGPEFLTYFNYEAQQDKSGLPNDRFSAERPEGSISTLTIQRTEQRDSAMYRCASSLEVGRDTDTQYFGPGTRLTVL.

The V call is TRBV19, the J call TRBJ2-2; TRBD2 matches at 7 bases. CDR1 and CDR2 (germline): LNHDA, SQIVND (reference sequence). J gave up 5 bases and V 3 bases, and 6 bases lay outside the gene matches. The CDR3 totals 15 residues. The CDR3 reads CASSMGQGGTGELFF. The CDR3 coding sequence is TGTGCCAGTAGTATGGGGCAGGGAGGGACCGGGGAGCTGTTTTTT. Full variable domain (outside the CDR3, taken from reference TRBV19 and TRBJ2-2): DGGITQSPKYLFRKEGQNVTLSCEQNLNHDAMYWYRQDPGQGLRLIYYSQIVNDFQKGDIAEGYSVSREKKESFPLTVTSAQKNPTAFYLCASSMGQGGTGELFFGEGSRLTVL.

In its sample, this clone was seen once. This sequence joins TRBV19 and TRBJ1-5; possible D gene TRBD1, 6 bases. This CDR3 has 15 residues. Per the germline V gene, CDR1 is LNHDA and CDR2 is SQIVND (reference sequence). The ends were cut back, 3 bases at V and 7 bases at J, with 16 bases in the middle. The CDR3 DNA sequence: TGTGCCAGTAGTATTACTCAGGGGATTGGACAGCCCCAGCATTTT. Its protein is CASSITQGIGQPQHF.

This chain uses TRBV5-4 with TRBJ2-1, with no clear D. Germline CDR1 is SGHNT and CDR2 is YYREEE (reference sequence). The length of the CDR3 is 12 residues. The ends were cut back, 5 bases at V and 7 bases at J, with 10 bases in the middle. CDR3 region: CASSLGLNEQFF. CDR3 DNA sequence: TGTGCCAGCAGTTTAGGGCTTAATGAGCAGTTCTTC.